This TCR beta chain is drawn from a study of response to subunit inactivated influenza vaccine. TCRdb recomputed calls from the RT-PCR reads with MiXCR, one row per CDR3 protein. This repertoire shows more than 700,000 distinct CDR3 sequences, approximately 22% found once; its top ten account for about 9.4%. Turning to this clonotype: Its antigen is undetermined.

Study-level findings and limits: Authors suggested few new T cells are recruited by each seasonal influenza vaccination.

Source: PBMCs from blood, taken roughly 5 days after vaccination. The source is a man aged 50-59 years who received an inactivated influenza vaccine.

CDR3 in amino acids: CASSQEEGTSGRDYEQYF. CDR3 sequence (DNA): TGCGCCAGCAGCCAAGAGGAGGGGACTAGCGGGAGAGACTACGAGCAGTACTTC. The genes are TRBV4-3 and TRBJ2-7; 14 bases match TRBD2. CDR3 length: 18 amino acids. The junction had 7 bases not matched to a gene; V was cut back by 0 bases and J by 3 bases. In germline, CDR1 is LGHNA, CDR2 YSLEER.